Listed here are 13 T cell receptor beta chains from one sample, sequenced in a study of cytomegalovirus exposure and HLA in healthy donors. Clones were sequenced by immunoSEQ multiplex PCR, and TCRdb holds only the in-frame ones, with some missing. The repertoire holds roughly 240,000 clones, with approximately 87% as singletons. Sequenced: PBMCs. The receptors originated from a man aged 18 to 30 in good health and CMV-seronegative.

The chain carries TRBV2 and TRBJ2-5; D remains unclear. The CDR3 length is 16 residues. The germline CDR1 and CDR2 sequences are SNHLY and FYNNEI. V lost 3 bases to trimming and J lost 2 bases, with 16 bases between them. The CDR3 DNA is TGTGCCAGCAGTGAGGTACTGGCGGAGTATCAAGAGACCCAGTACTTC. Amino acid sequence: CASSEVLAEYQETQYF.

The V gene is TRBV2, the J gene TRBJ1-1; D is perhaps TRBD1 (6 bases). V was cut by 6 bases and J by 4 bases, with 12 bases left in between. This CDR3 is built from 13 residues. Looked up from germline, CDR1 is SNHLY and CDR2 is FYNNEI. CDR3 in amino acids: CASRLQGVTEAFF. Here the CDR3 DNA reads TGTGCCAGCAGATTACAGGGAGTCACTGAAGCTTTCTTT.

This sequence joins TRBV6-1 and TRBJ2-7, with 7 nucleotides matching TRBD1. The J segment lost 11 bases and the V segment lost 6 bases, leaving 13 bases of the junction unmatched. Per the germline V gene, CDR1 is MNHNS and CDR2 is SASEGT. The CDR3 sequence is 13 residues long. CDR3: CASRQGTTTSKYF. DNA for the CDR3: TGTGCCAGCAGACAGGGGACCACTACGAGCAAGTACTTC.

The chain carries TRBV27 and TRBJ2-7; perhaps TRBD1 as D (6 bases). The CDR3 has 15 amino acids. Trimming cost V 2 bases and J 4 bases, with 15 bases left between them. Germline lookup yields CDR1 MNHEY and CDR2 SMNVEV (reference sequence). The CDR3 DNA is TGTGCCAGCAGTTTAGGGGGTAGGGGGTGGTACGAGCAGTACTTC. This encodes CASSLGGRGWYEQYF.

CDR3 region: CASSLYAGGGNTIYF. The CDR3 DNA sequence: TGTGCCAGCAGCTTATATGCAGGGGGCGGAAACACCATATATTTT. This chain joins TRBV7-2 and TRBJ1-3; 8 bases line up with TRBD1. The CDR3 totals 15 residues. V was pared by 2 bases and J by 4 bases, with 4 bases of the junction left unmatched. From germline, CDR1 is SGHTA and CDR2 FQGNSA.

The chain has TRBV27 and TRBJ2-7; TRBD1 matches 7 bases. V lost 2 bases, J lost 6 bases, and 10 bases stayed unmatched. The CDR3 runs 15 residues. In germline, CDR1 is MNHEY, CDR2 SMNVEV (reference sequence). The CDR3 loop is CASSLIPDRYTEQYF. DNA for the CDR3: TGTGCCAGCAGTTTAATACCGGACAGGTATACCGAGCAGTACTTC.

The CDR3 spells CASSLAGVGYTF. The DNA for the CDR3 is TGTGCCAGCAGCTTAGCGGGGGTTGGCTACACCTTC. The chain links TRBV11-2 to TRBJ1-2; D is perhaps TRBD1 (5 bases). Per germline, CDR1 SGHAT and CDR2 FQNNGV. The length of the CDR3 is 12 residues. V lost 1 base to trimming and J lost 7 bases, with 7 bases between them.

The chain uses TRBV28 and TRBJ2-7, with 7 bases that match TRBD1. The trim removed 5 bases at V and 6 bases at J, leaving 4 bases unmatched. This CDR3 contains 12 residues. Germline CDR1 MDHEN, CDR2 SYDVKM. The CDR3 DNA reads as TGTGCCAGCAGTGACAGGGCGGTCGAGCAGTACTTC. The encoded protein is CASSDRAVEQYF. Full variable domain (remainder filled in from reference TRBV28 and TRBJ2-7): DVKVTQSSRYLVKRTGEKVFLECVQDMDHENMFWYRQDPGLGLRLIYFSYDVKMKEKGDIPEGYSVSREKKERFSLILESASTNQTSMYLCASSDRAVEQYFGPGTRLTVT.

The chain links TRBV27 to TRBJ2-3, with a tentative D call TRBD1 (6 bases). CDR1 and CDR2 (germline): MNHEY, SMNVEV (reference sequence). V shed 7 bases and J shed 6 bases, with 17 bases lying between them. The CDR3 runs to 14 residues. The CDR3 DNA is TGTGCCAGCATTGATTTGGGGGCGCCTGATACGCAGTATTTT. Translating it yields CASIDLGAPDTQYF.

This clone has only a few counts. J is TRBJ1-2 and V is TRBV2; D is perhaps TRBD1 (6 bases). Germline values: CDR1 SNHLY, CDR2 FYNNEI. The CDR3 consists of 14 residues. V was cut by 2 bases and J by 4 bases, with 11 bases left in between. The CDR3 DNA follows: TGTGCCAGCAGTGAAATCAGGGGTGGCTATGGCTACACCTTC. Residues: CASSEIRGGYGYTF.

This clone was detected only once. This chain uses TRBV6-1 with TRBJ1-6, with a possible D match to TRBD1 (6 bases). Germline CDR1 is MNHNS and CDR2 is SASEGT. V lost 9 bases, J lost 5 bases, and 11 bases lay in between. This CDR3 has 13 amino acids. DNA of the CDR3: TGTGCCAGTTGGACAGTCGATAATTCACCCCTCCACTTT. Protein product: CASWTVDNSPLHF.

This chain connects TRBV7-2 to TRBJ2-5; unclear D gene. The CDR3 extends over 13 amino acids. Germline V gives CDR1 SGHTA, CDR2 FQGNSA. V was shortened by 7 bases and J by 1 base, with 10 bases between the two germline ends. The CDR3 loop reads CASTPEVQETQYF. In DNA, the CDR3 is TGTGCCAGCACCCCAGAGGTCCAAGAGACCCAGTACTTC.

The chain recombines TRBV5-6 with TRBJ1-2; TRBD1 matches 7 bases. The CDR3 loop spans 14 amino acids. V lost 3 bases and J lost 8; bases outside the gene matches: 10. Germline values: CDR1 SGHDT, CDR2 YYEEEE. DNA for the CDR3: TGTGCCAGCAGCTCAGAAGACAGGGTGGACGGCTACACCTTC. Amino acid sequence: CASSSEDRVDGYTF.